Shown below are 8 T cell receptor beta chains from a single sample sequenced in a study of shared clonotypes between healthy human individuals. Produced via immunoSEQ multiplex PCR; TCRdb's table is partial and in-frame only. The table includes hundreds of thousands of clones, 96% detected once. CD45RO-negative CD8 cells positively selected for CCR7 made up the naive population, which excluded terminally differentiated effector memory CD45RA+ cells. Sequencing was done on a sample of naive CD8+ T cells sorted from blood. The receptors stem from a young woman in good health.

The chain links TRBV7-9 to TRBJ2-7, with D uncertain. The CDR3 totals 13 residues. V was pared by 3 bases and J by 5 bases, with 11 bases between. From germline, CDR1 is SEHNR and CDR2 FQNEAQ (reference sequence). DNA of the CDR3: TGTGCCAGCAGCTTGCAGGATCGGGACGAGCAGTACTTC. This gives the protein CASSLQDRDEQYF.

V is TRBV28 and J is TRBJ1-1; D is perhaps TRBD1 (6 bases). Germline assignment: CDR1 MDHEN and CDR2 SYDVKM. The CDR3 runs to 16 residues. V was trimmed by 10 bases and J by 4 bases, leaving 25 bases between them. The CDR3 loop is CATDDQTGNPVTEAFF. The CDR3 DNA follows: TGTGCCACCGACGATCAAACAGGGAACCCGGTCACTGAAGCTTTCTTT.

V usage is TRBV5-4 and J usage is TRBJ2-1; 7 bases are shared with TRBD1. V dropped 5 bases and J dropped 5; count of bases not matched to a gene: 10. The V gene's germline CDR1 is SGHNT and CDR2 YYREEE (reference sequence). The CDR3 has 15 amino acids. Here the CDR3 DNA reads TGTGCCAGCAGAACGCCAGGGGGTCCCGACAATGAGCAGTTCTTC. Amino acids: CASRTPGGPDNEQFF.

The chain employs TRBV27 and TRBJ1-2; D is possibly TRBD1 (5 bases). The germline gives CDR1 MNHEY, CDR2 SMNVEV (reference sequence). The V end was cut by 2 bases, the J end by 8 bases, with 9 bases between. This CDR3 is 12 amino acids long. CDR3 in amino acids: CASSLPREGYTF. Here the CDR3 DNA reads TGTGCCAGCAGTTTACCCAGGGAGGGCTACACCTTC.

This chain links TRBV15 with TRBJ1-4, with D possibly being TRBD1 (6 bases). Germline assignment: CDR1 LNHNV and CDR2 YYDKDF (reference sequence). The germline V and J ends were trimmed by 0 bases and 0 bases, with 17 bases remaining between them. The length of the CDR3 is 19 residues. CDR3 sequence: CATSRDHMNRAATNEKLFF. CDR3 coding DNA: TGTGCCACCAGCAGAGATCATATGAACAGGGCGGCAACTAATGAAAAACTGTTTTTT. The entire variable domain, with the rest obtained from reference TRBV15 and TRBJ1-4, is as follows: DAMVIQNPRYQVTQFGKPVTLSCSQTLNHNVMYWYQQKSSQAPKLLFHYYDKDFNNEADTPDNFQSRRPNTSFCFLDIRSPGLGDTAMYLCATSRDHMNRAATNEKLFFGSGTQLSVL.

The chain combines TRBV5-1 with TRBJ2-2; D unclear. CDR3 length: 12 amino acids. The germline CDR1 and CDR2 sequences are SGHRS and YFSETQ. V was cut by 3 bases and J by 10 bases, with 10 bases left in between. CDR3 coding DNA: TGCGCCAGCAGCTATTTCCAGGAGGAGCTGTTTTTT. This encodes CASSYFQEELFF.

V is TRBV19 and J is TRBJ2-3; D unclear. Germline CDR1 reads LNHDA; CDR2 reads SQIVND (reference sequence). The V and J ends lost 5 bases and 2 bases respectively, with 8 bases between them. This CDR3 has 13 amino acids. The CDR3 protein is CASSQPDTDTQYF. The CDR3 nucleotides read TGTGCCAGTAGTCAGCCAGACACAGATACGCAGTATTTT.

The chain is built from TRBV27 and TRBJ2-2; no clear D gene. Germline CDR1 reads MNHEY; CDR2 reads SMNVEV (reference sequence). Trimming took 2 bases from V and 8 from J, leaving 9 bases between them. This CDR3 comprises 13 residues. CDR3 nucleotides: TGTGCCAGCAGTTTAGTCGTTTGGGGGGAGCTGTTTTTT. Protein: CASSLVVWGELFF.